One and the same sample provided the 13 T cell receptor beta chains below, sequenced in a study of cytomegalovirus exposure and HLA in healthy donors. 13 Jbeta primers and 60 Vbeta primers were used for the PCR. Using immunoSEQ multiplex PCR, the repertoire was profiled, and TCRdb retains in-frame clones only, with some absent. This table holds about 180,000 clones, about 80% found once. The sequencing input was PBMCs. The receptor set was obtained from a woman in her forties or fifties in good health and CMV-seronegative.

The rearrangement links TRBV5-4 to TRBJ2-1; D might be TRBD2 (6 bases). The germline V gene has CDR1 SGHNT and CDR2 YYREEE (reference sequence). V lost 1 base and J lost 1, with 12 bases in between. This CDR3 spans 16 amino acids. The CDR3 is CASSLSGRGSYNEQFF. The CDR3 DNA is TGTGCCAGCAGCTTGTCCGGGCGGGGTTCCTACAATGAGCAGTTCTTC.

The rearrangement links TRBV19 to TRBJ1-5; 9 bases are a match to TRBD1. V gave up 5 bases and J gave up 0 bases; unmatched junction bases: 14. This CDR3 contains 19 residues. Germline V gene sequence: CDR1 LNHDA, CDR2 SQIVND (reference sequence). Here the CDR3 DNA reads TGTGCCAGTAGTTCTACAGGGGGCGCCCCTCCTTATAGCAATCAGCCCCAGCATTTT. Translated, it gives CASSSTGGAPPYSNQPQHF.

The CDR3 is CASSPLGGSSYNEQFF. CDR3 sequence (DNA): TGTGCCAGCAGCCCCCTCGGGGGTAGCTCCTACAATGAGCAGTTCTTC. The chain carries TRBV7-2 and TRBJ2-1, with D maybe TRBD2 (6 bases). V was trimmed by 5 bases and J by 0 bases, leaving 14 bases between them. The CDR3 sequence is 16 residues long. Germline values: CDR1 SGHTA, CDR2 FQGNSA.

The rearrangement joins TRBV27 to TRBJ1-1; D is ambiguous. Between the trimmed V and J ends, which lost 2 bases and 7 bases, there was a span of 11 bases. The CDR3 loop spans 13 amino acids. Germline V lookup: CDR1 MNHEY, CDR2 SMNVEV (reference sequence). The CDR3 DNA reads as TGTGCCAGCAGTTTAGGAGGGAGTGTTGAAGCTTTCTTT. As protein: CASSLGGSVEAFF.

The CDR3 here is CASSLIQRGKISYEQYF. The CDR3 DNA follows: TGTGCCAGCAGCTTGATCCAGCGGGGAAAAATCTCCTACGAGCAGTACTTC. The chain links TRBV5-6 to TRBJ2-7, with 7 bases that match TRBD2. The CDR3 is 17 residues long. Trimming cost V 1 base and J 0 bases; bases outside gene matches: 10. Germline V lookup: CDR1 SGHDT, CDR2 YYEEEE.

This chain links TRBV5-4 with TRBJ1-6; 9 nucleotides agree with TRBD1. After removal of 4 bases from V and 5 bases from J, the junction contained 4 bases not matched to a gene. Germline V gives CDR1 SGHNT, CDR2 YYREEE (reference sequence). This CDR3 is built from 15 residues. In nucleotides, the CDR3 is TGTGCCAGCAGCCGTTGGACAGGGGATAATTCACCCCTCCACTTT. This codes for CASSRWTGDNSPLHF.

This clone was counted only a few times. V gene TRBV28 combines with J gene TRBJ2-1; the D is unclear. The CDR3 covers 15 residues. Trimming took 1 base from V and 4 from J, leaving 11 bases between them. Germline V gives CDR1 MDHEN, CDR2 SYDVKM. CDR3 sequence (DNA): TGTGCCAGCAGTTTATATCCTCCCGGGTACAATGAGCAGTTCTTC. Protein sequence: CASSLYPPGYNEQFF.

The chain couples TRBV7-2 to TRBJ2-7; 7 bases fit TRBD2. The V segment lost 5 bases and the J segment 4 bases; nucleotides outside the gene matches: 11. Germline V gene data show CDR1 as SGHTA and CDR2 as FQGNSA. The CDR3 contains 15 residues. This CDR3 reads CASSRGPAGSYEQYF. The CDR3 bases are TGTGCCAGCAGCAGGGGACCAGCGGGATCGTACGAGCAGTACTTC.

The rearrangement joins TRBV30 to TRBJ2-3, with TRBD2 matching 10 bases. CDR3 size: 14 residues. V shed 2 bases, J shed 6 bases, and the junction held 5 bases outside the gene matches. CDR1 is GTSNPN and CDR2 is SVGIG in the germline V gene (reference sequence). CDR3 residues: CAWSSGRASDTQYF. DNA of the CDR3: TGTGCCTGGAGTAGCGGGAGGGCCTCTGATACGCAGTATTTT.

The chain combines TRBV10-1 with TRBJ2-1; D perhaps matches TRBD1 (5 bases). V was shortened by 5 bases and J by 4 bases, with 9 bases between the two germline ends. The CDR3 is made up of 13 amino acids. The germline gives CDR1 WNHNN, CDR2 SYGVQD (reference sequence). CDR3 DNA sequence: TGCGCCAGCAGTATGACAGAATACAATGAGCAGTTCTTC. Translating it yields CASSMTEYNEQFF.

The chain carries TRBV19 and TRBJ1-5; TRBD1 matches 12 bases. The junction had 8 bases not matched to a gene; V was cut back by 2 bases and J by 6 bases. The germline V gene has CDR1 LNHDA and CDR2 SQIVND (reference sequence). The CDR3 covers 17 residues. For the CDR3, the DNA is TGTGCCAGTAGTATACATGTAGGGGACAGGGGGCGTCAGCCCCAGCATTTT. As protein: CASSIHVGDRGRQPQHF. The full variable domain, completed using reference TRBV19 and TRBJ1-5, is DGGITQSPKYLFRKEGQNVTLSCEQNLNHDAMYWYRQDPGQGLRLIYYSQIVNDFQKGDIAEGYSVSREKKESFPLTVTSAQKNPTAFYLCASSIHVGDRGRQPQHFGDGTRLSIL.

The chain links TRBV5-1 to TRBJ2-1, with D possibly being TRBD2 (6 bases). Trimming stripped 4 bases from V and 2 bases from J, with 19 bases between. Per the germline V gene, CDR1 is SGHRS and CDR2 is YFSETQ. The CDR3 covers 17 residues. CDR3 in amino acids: CASSLLASGKAYNEQFF. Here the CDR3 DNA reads TGCGCCAGCAGCCTACTAGCTTCGGGGAAGGCCTACAATGAGCAGTTCTTC. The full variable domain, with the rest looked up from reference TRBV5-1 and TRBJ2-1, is KAGVTQTPRYLIKTRGQQVTLSCSPISGHRSVSWYQQTPGQGLQFLFEYFSETQRNKGNFPGRFSGRQFSNSRSEMNVSTLELGDSALYLCASSLLASGKAYNEQFFGPGTRLTVL.

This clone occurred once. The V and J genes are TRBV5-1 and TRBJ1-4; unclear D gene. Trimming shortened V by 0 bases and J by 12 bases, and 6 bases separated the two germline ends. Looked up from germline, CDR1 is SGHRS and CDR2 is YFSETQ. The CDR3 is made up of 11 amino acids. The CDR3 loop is CASSLGRELFF. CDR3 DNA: TGCGCCAGCAGCTTGGGGAGGGAACTGTTTTTT.